This note documents a single TCR beta chain sequence. The data were taken from a study of blood T cell repertoires in COVID-19. Study details: Acute and convalescent COVID-19 specimens originated in the United States, Italy and Spain. PBMCs, B-cell-depleted T cells, or T cells were the source of the cDNA or gDNA that made up the material.

The CDR3 spans 16 residues. CDR1 is LGHNA, CDR2 YNFKEQ, per germline. With 5 bases clipped from V and 6 bases from J, the junction kept 12 bases outside the gene matches. Under the authors' procedure: Amplification from reference gene primers served as the basis for estimated nucleated cell counts. Produced via immunoSEQ multiplex PCR; TCRdb's table is partial and in-frame only. V and J calls and clone size follow that table, whereas D and trimming were derived from the DNA. Here the sample spans about 220,000 clones, around 83% being singletons. This clonotype originated in a woman in her fifties or sixties with acute or convalescent COVID-19. J is TRBJ2-1 and V is TRBV4-2, with 8 bases lining up with TRBD2. The sample comprised peripheral blood. The CDR3 sequence is CASSMPGLGLLNEQFF. The CDR3, as DNA: TGTGCCAGCAGCATGCCGGGACTAGGTCTTCTCAATGAGCAGTTCTTC.